This TCR beta chain was profiled in a study of cytomegalovirus exposure and HLA in healthy donors. Study-wide findings and caveats: The authors later linked a missense DCLRE1C variant to TCR beta V- and J-gene trimming.

To note about this clone: Its cognate antigen is unknown.

Primers: 60 Vbeta forward and 13 Jbeta reverse. Clones were read by immunoSEQ multiplex PCR, and TCRdb kept only the in-frame ones, dropping some. Reported are around 130,000 clones; the ten largest clones contain approximately 1.5%. Germline V gene lookup returns CDR1 SGHTA and CDR2 FQGNSA. V lost 4 bases and J lost 4; bases outside the gene matches: 3. The CDR3 consists of 14 residues. The receptor was isolated from a woman aged 40 to 50 in good health and CMV-seronegative. Sequencing used PBMCs. The chain employs TRBV7-2 and TRBJ1-2, with 10 bases that match TRBD1. CDR3 region: CASSSRTGGYGYTF. The CDR3 region has the DNA TGTGCCAGCAGCTCCAGGACAGGGGGCTATGGCTACACCTTC.